What follows are 22 T cell receptor beta chains derived from one specimen sequenced in a study of blood T cells in healthy people across ages. Using a J-beta primer mix together with a sample-barcoded 5' primer, a second PCR was run for about 6 to 11 cycles. TCRdb redid the calling of the 5' RACE reads with MiXCR, one entry per CDR3 protein. Of hundreds of thousands of distinct CDR3 sequences listed, 49% are singletons. The sample was blood. The receptors were sampled from a woman aged 60-70 years in good health.

The J gene is TRBJ1-4, the V gene TRBV12-3 or TRBV12-4, with TRBD1 as a possible D gene (5 bases). CDR3 length equals 14 residues. V was clipped by 1 base and J by 10 bases, with 13 bases between them. The CDR3 bases are TGTGCCAGCAGTTTAGAGGCAGGGAGGACAAAACTGTTTTTT. Amino acids: CASSLEAGRTKLFF.

The rearrangement uses TRBV3-1 and TRBJ2-1; 9 bases align to TRBD2. The DNA end is more similar to TRBJ2-7, so the J call may be wrong. This CDR3 has 18 amino acids. Per germline, CDR1 LGHDT and CDR2 YNNKEL (reference sequence). Written as DNA, the CDR3 is TGTGCCAGCAGCCTCTTGGGGGTAGCGGGAGCGGGCTACAATGAGCAGTACTTC. Its translation: CASSLLGVAGAGYNEQYF.

The chain links TRBV5-1 to TRBJ2-7; D ambiguous. V lost 1 base to trimming and J lost 3 bases, with 17 bases between them. Germline lookup yields CDR1 SGHRS and CDR2 YFSETQ. This CDR3 is built from 16 residues. The CDR3 protein is CASSLLPHKASYEQYF. DNA of the CDR3: TGCGCCAGCAGCTTGTTACCACATAAGGCGAGCTACGAGCAGTACTTC.

CDR3 DNA sequence: TGTGCCAGCATTTCCACCCCTTACGAGCAGTACTTC. Protein: CASISTPYEQYF. V gene TRBV2 combines with J gene TRBJ2-7; no firm D call. The CDR3 has 12 residues. Germline V gene sequence: CDR1 SNHLY, CDR2 FYNNEI. V was trimmed by 7 bases and J by 4 bases, leaving 11 bases between them.

This clonotype was observed a few times. The genes are TRBV7-9 and TRBJ1-2; TRBD1 might be the D (5 bases). Germline V gene sequence: CDR1 SEHNR, CDR2 FQNEAQ (reference sequence). The CDR3 has 11 residues. Between the trimmed V and J ends, which lost 10 bases and 3 bases, there was a span of 9 bases. CDR3 sequence: CATTGHYGYTF. For the CDR3, the DNA is TGTGCCACCACAGGCCACTATGGCTACACCTTC.

The chain uses TRBV7-2 and TRBJ2-5, with D possibly matching TRBD2 (5 bases). The J call may be incorrect, as the DNA end agrees better with TRBJ2-7. Per the germline V gene, CDR1 is SGHTA and CDR2 is FQGNSA. This CDR3 is built from 16 residues. The CDR3 loop reads CASSLAGIQRSDEQYF. The CDR3 bases are TGTGCCAGCAGCTTAGCCGGGATCCAGCGATCTGACGAGCAGTACTTC.

With regard to this clonotype: This is likely a read error, given that the CDR3 carries no conserved phenylalanine or tryptophan at its end. The chain employs TRBV2 and TRBJ2-7; D is unresolved. This CDR3 has 13 amino acids. V lost 1 base to trimming and J lost 7 bases, with 11 bases between them. CDR1 SNHLY and CDR2 FYNNEI come from the germline V gene. CDR3 DNA: TGTGCCAGCAGTGAAGAGGTCCTTCTGGAGCAGTACCTC. Translating it yields CASSEEVLLEQYL.

In nucleotides, the CDR3 is TGCAGTGCTATCAACCCTGGACTAGCGGGAGGAGAGACCCAGTACTTC. Amino acids: CSAINPGLAGGETQYF. This chain connects TRBV20-1 to TRBJ2-5; TRBD2 agrees at 14 bases. The V gene end was trimmed by 4 bases and the J gene end by 4 bases; junction bases not matched to a gene: 8. In germline, CDR1 is DFQATT, CDR2 SNEGSKA (reference sequence). The CDR3 runs 16 residues.

A note on this clonotype: An end of the junction does not agree with germline; a read error may underlie this. This chain uses TRBV28 with TRBJ1-2; D might be TRBD1 (5 bases). CDR3 size: 13 residues. CDR1 and CDR2 from the germline V gene are MDHEN and SYDVKM. CDR3 in amino acids: CTSSGPLNYGYTF. CDR3 coding DNA: TGTACCAGCTCGGGACCGCTTAACTATGGCTACACCTTC.

V and J are TRBV12-3 or TRBV12-4 and TRBJ1-1; D gene uncertain. The CDR3 length is 13 residues. V dropped 7 bases and J dropped 1 base, with 10 bases sitting between them. Here the CDR3 reads CASTSVANTEAFF. The CDR3 DNA follows: TGTGCCAGCACCTCAGTGGCGAACACTGAAGCTTTCTTT.

This chain uses TRBV18 with TRBJ2-3, with no clear D. Germline V CDR1 and CDR2: KGHSH, LQKENI. The CDR3 runs 12 residues. The V gene lost 4 bases and the J gene lost 5 bases, with 7 bases spanning the gap. In DNA, the CDR3 is TGTGCCAGCTCACGTAAGGGAGATACGCAGTATTTT. This translates into CASSRKGDTQYF. Based on the CDR3 plus reference TRBV18 and TRBJ2-3, the full variable domain is NAGVMQNPRHLVRRRGQEARLRCSPMKGHSHVYWYRQLPEEGLKFMVYLQKENIIDESGMPKERFSAEFPKEGPSILRIQQVVRGDSAAYFCASSRKGDTQYFGPGTRLTVL.

This clonotype has a handful of counts. The J gene is TRBJ1-2, the V gene TRBV29-1; D may be TRBD1 (5 bases). V lost 2 bases to trimming and J lost 2 bases, with 9 bases between them. Germline V gene sequence: CDR1 SQVTM, CDR2 ANQGSEA. The CDR3 contains 13 residues. Here the CDR3 reads CSVENRRNYGYTF. The CDR3 bases are TGCAGCGTTGAAAACAGGCGAAACTATGGCTACACCTTC. Together with reference TRBV29-1 and TRBJ1-2, the CDR3 gives the full variable domain: SAVISQKPSRDICQRGTSLTIQCQVDSQVTMMFWYRQQPGQSLTLIATANQGSEATYESGFVIDKFPISRPNLTFSTLTVSNMSPEDSSIYLCSVENRRNYGYTFGSGTRLTVV.

In this sample, this clonotype turned up a few times. J is TRBJ2-7 and V is TRBV9, with D tentatively TRBD1 (6 bases). The CDR3 totals 16 residues. Germline-derived CDR1 and CDR2 are SGDLS and YYNGEE. The germline V and J ends were trimmed by 0 bases and 2 bases, with 15 bases remaining between them. CDR3 DNA sequence: TGTGCCAGCAGCGTAGAGGTGAAGGGGGTGGCCTACGAGCAGTACTTC. Translating gives CASSVEVKGVAYEQYF.

The rearrangement joins TRBV7-9 to TRBJ2-7; TRBD1 or TRBD2 may be the D gene (5 bases each). The CDR3 is 12 amino acids. Germline-derived CDR1 and CDR2 are SEHNR and FQNEAQ (reference sequence). Trimming stripped 8 bases from V and 4 bases from J, with 12 bases between. The CDR3 nucleotides are TGTGCCAGCCGCAGGGACGAGTACGAGCAGTACTTC. This translates into CASRRDEYEQYF. Combining the CDR3 with reference TRBV7-9 and TRBJ2-7 gives the whole variable domain DTGVSQNPRHKITKRGQNVTFRCDPISEHNRLYWYRQTLGQGPEFLTYFQNEAQLEKSRLLSDRFSAERPKGSFSTLEIQRTEQGDSAMYLCASRRDEYEQYFGPGTRLTVT.

The DNA of the CDR3 is TGTGCCAGCTCAAAGCAGGGAGGAACTGAAGCTTTCTTT. Protein sequence: CASSKQGGTEAFF. The V and J genes are TRBV18 and TRBJ1-1; weak D call: TRBD1 (5 bases). V was trimmed by 5 bases and J by 5 bases, leaving 12 bases between them. This CDR3 contains 13 residues. The germline V gene encodes CDR1 KGHSH and CDR2 LQKENI.

V and J are TRBV7-2 and TRBJ2-5; D may be TRBD1 (6 bases). Germline V CDR1 and CDR2: SGHTA, FQGNSA. The CDR3 totals 16 residues. V gave up 5 bases and J gave up 0 bases, with 16 bases separating them. CDR3: CASSRSRQGNQETQYF. In nucleotides, the CDR3 is TGTGCCAGCAGCCGCTCGCGCCAGGGGAACCAAGAGACCCAGTACTTC.

This rearrangement joins TRBV7-9 to TRBJ1-2; 9 positions match TRBD1. With 5 bases clipped from V and 5 bases from J, the junction kept 9 bases outside the gene matches. The germline V gene has CDR1 SEHNR and CDR2 FQNEAQ (reference sequence). The CDR3 runs to 15 residues. DNA for the CDR3: TGTGCCAGCAGCCCCACAGGGGGCTCTTTTTATGGCTACACCTTC. This codes for CASSPTGGSFYGYTF.

With respect to this clonotype: Being one base from a much bigger clone, this may be a read error. This chain uses TRBV29-1 with TRBJ2-3, with 9 bases aligning to TRBD2. The J segment lost 6 bases and the V segment lost 6 bases, leaving 13 bases of the junction unmatched. This CDR3 is built from 15 residues. CDR1 and CDR2 from the germline V gene are SQVTM and ANQGSEA. This CDR3 reads CSVSPSSGNHDTQYF. CDR3 sequence (DNA): TGCAGCGTAAGCCCTTCTAGCGGGAATCACGATACGCAGTATTTT.

CDR3 loop: CASSVTGTVNYGYTF. The CDR3 nucleotides are TGTGCCAGCAGCGTGACCGGGACGGTCAACTATGGCTACACCTTC. This rearrangement joins TRBV9 to TRBJ1-2, with a possible D match to TRBD1 (5 bases). Trimming removed 2 bases at V and 2 bases at J, with 13 bases between. The CDR3 extends over 15 amino acids. Germline V lookup: CDR1 SGDLS, CDR2 YYNGEE. The full variable domain, in which reference TRBV9 and TRBJ1-2 provide the parts outside the CDR3, is DSGVTQTPKHLITATGQRVTLRCSPRSGDLSVYWYQQSLDQGLQFLIQYYNGEERAKGNILERFSAQQFPDLHSELNLSSLELGDSALYFCASSVTGTVNYGYTFGSGTRLTVV.

This chain links TRBV25-1 with TRBJ1-1, with D unresolved. Looked up from germline, CDR1 is MGHDK and CDR2 is SYGVNS. Trimming cost V 8 bases and J 5 bases, with 15 bases left between them. CDR3 length: 13 residues. The DNA for the CDR3 is TGTGCCAGCCAGCAAGATGTGAGGACTGAAGCTTTCTTT. Encoded protein: CASQQDVRTEAFF.

The rearrangement uses TRBV4-2 and TRBJ1-1; D uncertain. The CDR3 is 14 amino acids. The germline gives CDR1 LGHNA, CDR2 YNFKEQ. Deletions cut 0 bases from V and 6 bases from J, with 11 bases between. The CDR3 region has the DNA TGTGCCAGCAGCCAAGACAGAATCCAGTCTGAAGCTTTCTTT. It translates to CASSQDRIQSEAFF.

Regarding this clonotype: A much larger clone lies one base from this, so it may be a read error. The rearrangement joins TRBV4-2 to TRBJ2-5; 7 nucleotides match TRBD2. The CDR3 contains 17 residues. Germline V gives CDR1 LGHNA, CDR2 YNFKEQ. V shed 0 bases, J shed 5 bases, and the junction held 12 bases outside the gene matches. The CDR3 loop reads CASSQDGGSGTSETQYF. CDR3 in DNA: TGTGCCAGCAGCCAAGACGGCGGAAGCGGGACCAGTGAGACCCAGTACTTC.